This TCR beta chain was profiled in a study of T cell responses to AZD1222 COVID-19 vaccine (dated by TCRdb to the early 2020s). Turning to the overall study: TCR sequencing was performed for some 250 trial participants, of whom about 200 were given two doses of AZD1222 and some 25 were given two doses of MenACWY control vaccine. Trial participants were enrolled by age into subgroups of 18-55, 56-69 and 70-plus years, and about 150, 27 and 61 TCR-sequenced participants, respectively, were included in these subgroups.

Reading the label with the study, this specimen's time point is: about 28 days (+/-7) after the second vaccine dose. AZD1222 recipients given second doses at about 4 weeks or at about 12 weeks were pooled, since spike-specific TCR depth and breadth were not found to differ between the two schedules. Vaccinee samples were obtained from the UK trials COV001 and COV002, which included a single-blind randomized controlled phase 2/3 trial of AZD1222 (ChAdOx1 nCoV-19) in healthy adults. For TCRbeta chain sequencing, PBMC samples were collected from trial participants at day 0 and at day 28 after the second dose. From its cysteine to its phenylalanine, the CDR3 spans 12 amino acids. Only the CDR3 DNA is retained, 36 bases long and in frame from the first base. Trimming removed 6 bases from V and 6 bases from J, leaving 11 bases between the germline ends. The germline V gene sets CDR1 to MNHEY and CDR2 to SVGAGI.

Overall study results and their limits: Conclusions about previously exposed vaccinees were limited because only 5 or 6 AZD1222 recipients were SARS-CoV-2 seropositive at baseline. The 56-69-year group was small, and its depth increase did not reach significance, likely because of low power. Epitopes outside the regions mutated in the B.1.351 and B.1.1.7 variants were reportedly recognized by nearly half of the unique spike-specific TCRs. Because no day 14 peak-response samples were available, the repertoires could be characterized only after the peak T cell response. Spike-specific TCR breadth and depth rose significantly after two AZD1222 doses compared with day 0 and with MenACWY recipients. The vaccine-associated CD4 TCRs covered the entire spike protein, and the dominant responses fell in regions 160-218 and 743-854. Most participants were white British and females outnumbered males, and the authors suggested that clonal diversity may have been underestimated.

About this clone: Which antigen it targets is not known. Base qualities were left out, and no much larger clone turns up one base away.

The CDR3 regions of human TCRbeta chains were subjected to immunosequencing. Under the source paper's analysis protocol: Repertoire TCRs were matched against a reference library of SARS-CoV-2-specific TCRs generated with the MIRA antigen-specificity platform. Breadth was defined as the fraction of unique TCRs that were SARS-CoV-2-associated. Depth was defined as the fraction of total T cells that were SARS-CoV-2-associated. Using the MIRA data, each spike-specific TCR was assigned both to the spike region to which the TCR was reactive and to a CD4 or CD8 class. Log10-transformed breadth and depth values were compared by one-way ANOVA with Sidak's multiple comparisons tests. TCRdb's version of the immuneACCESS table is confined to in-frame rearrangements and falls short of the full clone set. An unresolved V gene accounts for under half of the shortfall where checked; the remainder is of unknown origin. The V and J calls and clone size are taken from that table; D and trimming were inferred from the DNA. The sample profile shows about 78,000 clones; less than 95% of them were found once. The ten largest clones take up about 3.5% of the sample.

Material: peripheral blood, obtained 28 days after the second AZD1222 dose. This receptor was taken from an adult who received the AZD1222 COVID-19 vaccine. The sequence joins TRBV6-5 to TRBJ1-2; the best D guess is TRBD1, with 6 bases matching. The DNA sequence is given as TGTGCCAGCAGCCCCGGGGGGCATGGCTACACCTTC. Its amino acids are CASSPGGHGYTF.